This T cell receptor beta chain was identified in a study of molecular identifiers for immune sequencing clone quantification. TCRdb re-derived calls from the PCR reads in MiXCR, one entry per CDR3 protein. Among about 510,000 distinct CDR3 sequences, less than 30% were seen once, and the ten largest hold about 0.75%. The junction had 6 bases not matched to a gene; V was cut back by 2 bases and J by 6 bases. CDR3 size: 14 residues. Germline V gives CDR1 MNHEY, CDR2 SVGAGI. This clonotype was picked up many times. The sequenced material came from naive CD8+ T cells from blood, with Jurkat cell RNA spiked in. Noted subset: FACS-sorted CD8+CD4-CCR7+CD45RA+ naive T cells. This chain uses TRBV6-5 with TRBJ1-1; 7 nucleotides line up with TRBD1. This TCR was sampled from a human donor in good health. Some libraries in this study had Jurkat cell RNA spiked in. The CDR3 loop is CASSYAGTVSEAFF. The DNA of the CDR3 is TGTGCCAGCAGTTACGCGGGGACAGTATCTGAAGCTTTCTTT.